This T cell receptor beta chain derives from a study of cytomegalovirus exposure and HLA in healthy donors. The primer mix had 60 Vbeta and 13 Jbeta primers. The repertoire was sequenced with immunoSEQ multiplex PCR; TCRdb's copy has only in-frame clones and lacks some. Of around 85,000 clones listed, 80% are singletons. V lost 3 bases and J lost 2; bases outside the gene matches: 2. The CDR3 sequence is 15 residues long. Germline V gene data show CDR1 as SGHTA and CDR2 as FQGTGA. Source material: PBMCs. The chain couples TRBV7-3 to TRBJ2-1; 9 bases are shared with TRBD2. This receptor was obtained from a woman aged 50 to 60 in good health and CMV-seropositive. In DNA, the CDR3 is TGTGCCAGCAGCTTGGGCGGGGGGGCCTACAATGAGCAGTTCTTC. Protein product: CASSLGGGAYNEQFF.